Sequencing of this T cell receptor beta chain was carried out in a study of cytomegalovirus exposure and HLA in healthy donors (dated by TCRdb to the late 2010s). Broadly, across the study: According to a later analysis, the 100 to 150 validation repertoires were produced on the same platform as the roughly 600 repertoires of the first cohort. A separate validation cohort of 100 to 150 different subjects was used in addition to the approximately 700-subject first cohort. High-throughput TCR immunosequencing, statistical association of individual TCRs with disease status, and machine learning were combined to predict cytomegalovirus infection status. The study was designed to test whether signatures of past pathogen exposure could be identified by cataloging public T cell receptors. What the authors observed across the whole study: A total of fewer than 200 TCR beta chains were listed by the study as associated with cytomegalovirus. Across donors, most TCR sequences were observed very rarely, whereas some public TCRs were present in many individuals. The classifier was reported to diagnose cytomegalovirus status with high specificity and sensitivity in both the original and validation cohorts. Subsequent analysis determined that TCRs grouped into clusters in the first cohort also showed a tendency toward co-occurrence across the 120 or so validation repertoires, and approximately 94% of cluster scores exceeded 0. It was suggested by the authors that the approach could potentially be generalized to other disease states and immunological phenotypes. A later analysis lacked HLA typing for the validation cohort, so it scored co-occurrence in that cohort across all 120 repertoires. In vitro tests confirmed that a few of the cytomegalovirus-associated TCR beta chains recognize cytomegalovirus antigens.

Libraries came from the immunoSEQ multiplex PCR assay. In the source study's methods: A statistical classification framework was developed to diagnose cytomegalovirus status using the catalog of TCR beta chain sequences. The clones in this table, taken by TCRdb from immuneACCESS, are in-frame only. Not every clone is retained; where verified, under half of the shortfall comes from an unresolved V gene, and the cause of the rest is unknown. The DNA gave D and trimming, while V, J and clone size come from that table. The sample profile shows fewer than 70,000 clones; about 96% of them were found once. Approximately 0.94% of the sample is in the top ten clones. From the cysteine up to the phenylalanine, the CDR3 has a length of 15 residues. Solely the CDR3 DNA is kept, with 45 bases framed from the first base. CDR1 SGHAT and CDR2 FQNNGV were looked up in the germline V gene. Germline trimming: 2 bases from V, 10 bases from J; junction bases outside gene matches: 11.

Separate from the roughly 700-subject first cohort, the validation cohort of 120 subjects was the group to which the donors belonged. In the case of this clone: Its antigen is not yet known. No much larger clone is present one base from it, and per-base qualities are unavailable.

This chain joins TRBV11-2 to TRBJ2-1; 7 bases in the middle match TRBD2. Sequenced input: PBMCs. This TCR derives from a man younger than 30 in good health and CMV-seronegative. The CDR3 here reads CASSLFRGSEGEQFF. In nucleotide form, the sequence is TGTGCCAGCAGCTTATTCCGCGGGAGCGAAGGCGAGCAGTTCTTC.